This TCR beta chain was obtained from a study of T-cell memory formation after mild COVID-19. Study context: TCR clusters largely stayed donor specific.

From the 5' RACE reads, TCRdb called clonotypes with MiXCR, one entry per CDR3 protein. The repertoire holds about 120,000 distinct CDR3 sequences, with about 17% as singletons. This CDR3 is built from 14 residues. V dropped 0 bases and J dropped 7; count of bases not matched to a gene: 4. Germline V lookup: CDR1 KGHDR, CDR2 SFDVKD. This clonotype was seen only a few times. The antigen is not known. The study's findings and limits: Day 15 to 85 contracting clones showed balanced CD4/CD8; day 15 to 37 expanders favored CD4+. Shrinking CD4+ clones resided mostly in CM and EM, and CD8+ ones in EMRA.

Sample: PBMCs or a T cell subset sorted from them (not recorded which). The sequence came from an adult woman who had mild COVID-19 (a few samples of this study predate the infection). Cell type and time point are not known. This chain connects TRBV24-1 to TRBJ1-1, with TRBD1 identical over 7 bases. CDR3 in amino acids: CATSDLQQGREAFF. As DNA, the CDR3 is TGTGCCACCAGTGATTTGCAACAGGGGCGTGAAGCTTTCTTT.